Shown below are 8 T cell receptor beta chains from a single sample sequenced in a study of T cell repertoires in ileal Crohn's disease. Method: immunoSEQ multiplex PCR; TCRdb's copy keeps in-frame clones and lacks some. The sample consists of some 17,000 clones, 72% of them appearing once. The specimen was ileal tissue. The receptors come from an adult with Crohn's disease.

This chain links TRBV6-1 with TRBJ1-5, with unresolved D. The length of the CDR3 is 14 residues. Germline-derived CDR1 and CDR2 are MNHNS and SASEGT. Trimming took off 3 bases at V and 0 bases at J, with 6 bases between the two ends. The CDR3: CASSEGYSNQPQHF. The CDR3 nucleotides are TGTGCCAGCAGTGAGGGCTATAGCAATCAGCCCCAGCATTTT.

This clone was found a few times. This rearrangement joins TRBV6-1 to TRBJ2-7; 8 bases fit TRBD1. Germline CDR1 is MNHNS and CDR2 is SASEGT. J was trimmed by 6 bases and V by 5 bases; bases with no gene match: 9. This CDR3 region has 14 residues. The CDR3 is CASSLTGEPLEQYF. The CDR3 coding sequence is TGTGCCAGCAGTCTGACAGGGGAGCCTCTCGAGCAGTACTTC.

This clone was observed a few times. V gene TRBV5-4 combines with J gene TRBJ1-2; D possibly corresponds to TRBD1 (6 bases). The V end lost 0 bases, the J end lost 4 bases, and 10 bases lay between the germline ends. The CDR3 spans 14 residues. Germline loops: CDR1 SGHNT, CDR2 YYREEE (reference sequence). As DNA, the CDR3 is TGTGCCAGCAGCTTGGGCAGGGGCCCCTATGGCTACACCTTC. Amino acids: CASSLGRGPYGYTF.

The rearrangement links TRBV30 to TRBJ1-2; no firm D call. The CDR3 covers 11 residues. From germline, CDR1 is GTSNPN and CDR2 SVGIG (reference sequence). V lost 2 bases, J lost 8 bases, and 9 bases lay in between. CDR3 protein: CAWSPPLGYTF. The CDR3 DNA sequence: TGTGCCTGGAGTCCCCCCTTGGGCTACACCTTC.

The chain combines TRBV2 with TRBJ1-1, with a weak D call TRBD1 (6 bases). The length of the CDR3 is 13 residues. V was cut by 7 bases and J by 1 base, with 10 bases left in between. Germline CDR1 and CDR2: SNHLY and FYNNEI. The CDR3 nucleotides are TGTGCCAGCACAGGGGATTGGAACACTGAAGCTTTCTTT. Translation gives CASTGDWNTEAFF. Drawing the rest from reference TRBV2 and TRBJ1-1, the complete variable domain is EPEVTQTPSHQVTQMGQEVILRCVPISNHLYFYWYRQILGQKVEFLVSFYNNEISEKSEIFDDQFSVERPDGSNFTLKIRSTKLEDSAMYFCASTGDWNTEAFFGQGTRLTVV.

The chain joins TRBV29-1 to TRBJ2-5, with D possibly being TRBD2 (5 bases). V shed 7 bases and J shed 5 bases, with 14 bases lying between them. Germline CDR1 is SQVTM and CDR2 is ANQGSEA. This CDR3 spans 12 amino acids. The CDR3 spells CSGWSSSETQYF. As DNA, the CDR3 is TGCAGCGGGTGGTCTAGCTCGGAGACCCAGTACTTC.

This clone was observed a few times. This chain links TRBV5-5 with TRBJ1-4; 10 bases align to TRBD1. The germline V gene has CDR1 SGHKS and CDR2 YYEKEE (reference sequence). CDR3 length: 15 amino acids. Trimming removed 2 bases from V and 6 bases from J; junction bases left unmatched: 4. DNA for the CDR3: TGTGCCAGCAGCTTAAGGGACAGGGGTTATGAAAAACTGTTTTTT. Translation: CASSLRDRGYEKLFF.

This clone was seen a few times. DNA of the CDR3: TGTGCCAGCAGTTTAGCGGAGACTAGCACAGATACGCAGTATTTT. Encoded protein: CASSLAETSTDTQYF. This chain connects TRBV27 to TRBJ2-3; D is ambiguous. The ends were cut back, 2 bases at V and 0 bases at J, with 9 bases in the middle. Germline-derived CDR1 and CDR2 are MNHEY and SMNVEV (reference sequence). The CDR3 totals 15 residues.